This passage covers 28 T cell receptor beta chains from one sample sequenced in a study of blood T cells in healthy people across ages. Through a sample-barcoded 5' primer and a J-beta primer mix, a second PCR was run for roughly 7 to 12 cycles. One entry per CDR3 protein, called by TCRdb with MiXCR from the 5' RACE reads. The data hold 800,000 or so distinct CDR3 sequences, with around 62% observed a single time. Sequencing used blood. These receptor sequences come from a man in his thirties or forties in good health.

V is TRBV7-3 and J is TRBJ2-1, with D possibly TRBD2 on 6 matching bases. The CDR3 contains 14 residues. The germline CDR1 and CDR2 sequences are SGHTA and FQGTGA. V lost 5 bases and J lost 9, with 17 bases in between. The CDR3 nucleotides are TGTGCCAGCAGCCCTCTAGCGAGGGTCGGTGAGCAGTTCTTC. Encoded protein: CASSPLARVGEQFF.

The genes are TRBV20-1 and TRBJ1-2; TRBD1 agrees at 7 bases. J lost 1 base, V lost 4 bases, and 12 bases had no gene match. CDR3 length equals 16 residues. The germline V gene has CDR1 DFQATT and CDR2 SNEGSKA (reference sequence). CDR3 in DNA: TGCAGTGCTACCGGGCCCAGAGGACAGGATAACTATGGCTACACCTTC. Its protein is CSATGPRGQDNYGYTF.

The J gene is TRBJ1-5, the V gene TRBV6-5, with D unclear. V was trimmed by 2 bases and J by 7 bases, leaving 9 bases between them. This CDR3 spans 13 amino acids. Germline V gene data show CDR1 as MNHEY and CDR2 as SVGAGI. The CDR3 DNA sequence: TGTGCCAGCAGTTACGGCAGTGGGCAGCCCCAGCATTTT. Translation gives CASSYGSGQPQHF.

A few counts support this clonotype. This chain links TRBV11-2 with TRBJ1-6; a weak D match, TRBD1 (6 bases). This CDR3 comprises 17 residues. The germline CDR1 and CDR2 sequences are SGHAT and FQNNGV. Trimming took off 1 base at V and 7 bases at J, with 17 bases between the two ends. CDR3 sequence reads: CASSLVGTLTPNSPLHF. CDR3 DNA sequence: TGTGCCAGCAGCTTAGTTGGGACACTAACCCCAAATTCACCCCTCCACTTT.

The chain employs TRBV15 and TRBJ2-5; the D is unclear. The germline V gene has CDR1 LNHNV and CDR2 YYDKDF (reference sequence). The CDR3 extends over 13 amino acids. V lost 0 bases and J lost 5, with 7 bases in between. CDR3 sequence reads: CATSREFVETQYF. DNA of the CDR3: TGTGCCACCAGCAGAGAGTTTGTGGAGACCCAGTACTTC. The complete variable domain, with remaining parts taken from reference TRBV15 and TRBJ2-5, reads DAMVIQNPRYQVTQFGKPVTLSCSQTLNHNVMYWYQQKSSQAPKLLFHYYDKDFNNEADTPDNFQSRRPNTSFCFLDIRSPGLGDTAMYLCATSREFVETQYFGPGTRLLVL.

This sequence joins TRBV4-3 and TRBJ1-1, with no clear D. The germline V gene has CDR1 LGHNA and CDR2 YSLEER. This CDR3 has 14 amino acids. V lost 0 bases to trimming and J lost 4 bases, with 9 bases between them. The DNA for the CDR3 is TGCGCCAGCAGCCAAGATCGGTCTTTCACTGAAGCTTTCTTT. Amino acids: CASSQDRSFTEAFF.

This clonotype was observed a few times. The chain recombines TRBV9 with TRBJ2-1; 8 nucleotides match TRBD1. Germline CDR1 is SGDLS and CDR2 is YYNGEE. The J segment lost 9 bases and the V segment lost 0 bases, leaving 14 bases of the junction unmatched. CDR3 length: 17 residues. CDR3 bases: TGTGCCAGCAGCGTAGATTATTATGGGACAGGAAAAGGTGAGCAGTTCTTC. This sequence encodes CASSVDYYGTGKGEQFF.

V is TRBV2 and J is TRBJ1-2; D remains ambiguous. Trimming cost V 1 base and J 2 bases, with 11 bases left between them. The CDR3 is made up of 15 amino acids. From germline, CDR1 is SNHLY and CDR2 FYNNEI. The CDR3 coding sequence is TGTGCCAGCAGTGAAGAGAAGACTTCGAACTATGGCTACACCTTC. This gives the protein CASSEEKTSNYGYTF.

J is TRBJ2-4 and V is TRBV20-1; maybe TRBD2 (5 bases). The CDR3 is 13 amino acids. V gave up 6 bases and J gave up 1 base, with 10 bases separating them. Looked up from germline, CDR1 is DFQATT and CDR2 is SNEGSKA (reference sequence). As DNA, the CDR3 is TGCAGTGCCCTTAGAGGGGCCAAAAACATTCAGTACTTC. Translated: CSALRGAKNIQYF.

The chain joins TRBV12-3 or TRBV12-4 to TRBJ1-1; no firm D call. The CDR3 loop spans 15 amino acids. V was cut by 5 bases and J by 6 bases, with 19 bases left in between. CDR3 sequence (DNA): TGTGCCAGCAGTCCGCGTCAGGCTCTGGTAGCTGAAGCTTTCTTT. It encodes CASSPRQALVAEAFF.

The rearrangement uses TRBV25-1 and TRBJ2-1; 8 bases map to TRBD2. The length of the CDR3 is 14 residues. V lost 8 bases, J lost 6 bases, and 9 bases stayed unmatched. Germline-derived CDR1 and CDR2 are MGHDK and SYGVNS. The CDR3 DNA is TGTGCCAGCTCCCGGGGGGGTCGTCGCAATGAGCAGTTCTTC. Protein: CASSRGGRRNEQFF. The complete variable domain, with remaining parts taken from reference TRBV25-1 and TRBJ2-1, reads EADIYQTPRYLVIGTGKKITLECSQTMGHDKMYWYQQDPGMELHLIHYSYGVNSTEKGDLSSESTVSRIRTEHFPLTLESARPSHTSQYLCASSRGGRRNEQFFGPGTRLTVL.

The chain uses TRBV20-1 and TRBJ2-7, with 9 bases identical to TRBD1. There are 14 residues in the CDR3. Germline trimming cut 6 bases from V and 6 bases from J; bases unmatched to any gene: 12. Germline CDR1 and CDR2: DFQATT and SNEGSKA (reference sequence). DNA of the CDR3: TGCAGTGCACCAGGACGAACAGGGGGCAGCGAGCAGTACTTC. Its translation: CSAPGRTGGSEQYF.

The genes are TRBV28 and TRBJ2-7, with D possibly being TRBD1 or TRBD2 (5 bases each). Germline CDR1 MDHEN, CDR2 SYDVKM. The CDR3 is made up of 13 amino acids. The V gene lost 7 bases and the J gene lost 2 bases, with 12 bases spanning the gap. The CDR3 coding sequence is TGTGCCAGCAACCCAGGGAGTACCTACGAGCAGTACTTC. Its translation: CASNPGSTYEQYF.

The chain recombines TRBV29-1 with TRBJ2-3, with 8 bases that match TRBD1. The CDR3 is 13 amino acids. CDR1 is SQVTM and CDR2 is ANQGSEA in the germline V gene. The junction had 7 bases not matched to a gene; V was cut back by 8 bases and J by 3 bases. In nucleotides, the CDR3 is TGCAGCACAGGACAGGGCAGAACAGATACGCAGTATTTT. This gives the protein CSTGQGRTDTQYF.

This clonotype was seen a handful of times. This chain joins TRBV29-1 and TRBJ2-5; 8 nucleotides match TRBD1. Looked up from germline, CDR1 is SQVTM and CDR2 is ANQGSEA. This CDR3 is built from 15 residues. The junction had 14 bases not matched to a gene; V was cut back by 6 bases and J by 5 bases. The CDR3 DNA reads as TGCAGCGTCACACTCCCTGGACAGGGATACGAGACCCAGTACTTC. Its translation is CSVTLPGQGYETQYF.

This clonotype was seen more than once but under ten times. CDR3 sequence reads: CATSSQGLGASYEQYF. The CDR3 bases are TGTGCCACCAGTTCACAGGGGCTTGGGGCTTCCTACGAGCAGTACTTC. The chain is built from TRBV15 and TRBJ2-5, with TRBD1 matching 7 bases. The better agreement between TRBJ2-7 and the DNA end casts doubt on the J call. The CDR3 sequence is 16 residues long. Germline CDR1 LNHNV, CDR2 YYDKDF (reference sequence).

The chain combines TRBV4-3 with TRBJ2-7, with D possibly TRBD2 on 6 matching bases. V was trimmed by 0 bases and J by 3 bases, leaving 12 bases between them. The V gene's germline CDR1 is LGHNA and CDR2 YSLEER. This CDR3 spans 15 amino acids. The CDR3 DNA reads TGCGCCAGCAGCCAAGATTCGGGGAGGATCTACGAGCAGTACTTC. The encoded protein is CASSQDSGRIYEQYF.

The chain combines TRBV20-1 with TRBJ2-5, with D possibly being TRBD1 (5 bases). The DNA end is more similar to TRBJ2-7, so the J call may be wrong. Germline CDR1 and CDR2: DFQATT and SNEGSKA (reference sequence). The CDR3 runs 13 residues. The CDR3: CSASPGLGYEQYF. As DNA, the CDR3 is TGCAGTGCGTCTCCAGGGTTGGGTTACGAGCAGTACTTC.

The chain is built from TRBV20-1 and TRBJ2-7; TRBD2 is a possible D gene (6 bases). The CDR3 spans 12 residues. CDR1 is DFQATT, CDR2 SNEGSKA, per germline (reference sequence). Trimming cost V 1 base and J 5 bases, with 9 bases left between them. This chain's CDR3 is CSARGWGDEQYF. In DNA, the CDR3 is TGCAGTGCTAGAGGATGGGGGGACGAGCAGTACTTC.

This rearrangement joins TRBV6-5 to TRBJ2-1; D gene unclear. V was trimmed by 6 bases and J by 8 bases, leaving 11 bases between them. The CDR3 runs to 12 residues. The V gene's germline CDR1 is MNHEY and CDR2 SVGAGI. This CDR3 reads CASRRSSDEQFF. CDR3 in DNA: TGTGCCAGCAGACGGTCTAGTGATGAGCAGTTCTTC.

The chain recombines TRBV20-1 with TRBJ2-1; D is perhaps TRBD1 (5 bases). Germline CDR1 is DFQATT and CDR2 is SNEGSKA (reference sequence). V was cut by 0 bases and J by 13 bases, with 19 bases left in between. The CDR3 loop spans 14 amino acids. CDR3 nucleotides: TGCAGTGCTAGAGAAAGTACCGTATGGGGCCTACAGTTCTTC. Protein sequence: CSARESTVWGLQFF.

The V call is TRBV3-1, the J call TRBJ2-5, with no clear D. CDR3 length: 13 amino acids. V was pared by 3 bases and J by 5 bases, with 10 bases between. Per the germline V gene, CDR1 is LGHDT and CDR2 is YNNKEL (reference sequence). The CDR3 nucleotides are TGTGCCAGCAGCCAGAGCGAGACGGAGACCCAGTACTTC. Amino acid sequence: CASSQSETETQYF.

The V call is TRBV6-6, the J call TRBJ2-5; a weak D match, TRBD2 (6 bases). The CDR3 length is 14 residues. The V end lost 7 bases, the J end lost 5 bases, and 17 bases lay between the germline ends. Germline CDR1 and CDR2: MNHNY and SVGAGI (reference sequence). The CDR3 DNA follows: TGTGCCAGCAACAACGCGGAGGGGCAGGAGACCCAGTACTTC. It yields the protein CASNNAEGQETQYF.

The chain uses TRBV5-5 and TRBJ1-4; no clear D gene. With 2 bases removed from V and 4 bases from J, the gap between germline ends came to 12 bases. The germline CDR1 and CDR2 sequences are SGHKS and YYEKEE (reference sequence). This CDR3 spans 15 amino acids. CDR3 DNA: TGTGCCAGCAGCTTTACGGCAGCCTTTAATGAAAAACTGTTTTTT. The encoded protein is CASSFTAAFNEKLFF. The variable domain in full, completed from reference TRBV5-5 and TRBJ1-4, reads DAGVTQSPTHLIKTRGQQVTLRCSPISGHKSVSWYQQVLGQGPQFIFQYYEKEERGRGNFPDRFSARQFPNYSSELNVNALLLGDSALYLCASSFTAAFNEKLFFGSGTQLSVL.

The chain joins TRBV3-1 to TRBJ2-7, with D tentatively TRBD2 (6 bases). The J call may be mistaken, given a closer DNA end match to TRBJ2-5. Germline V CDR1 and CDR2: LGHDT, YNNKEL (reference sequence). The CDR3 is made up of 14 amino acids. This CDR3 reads CASSKRRRGETQYF. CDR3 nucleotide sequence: TGTGCCAGCAGCAAAAGGAGGAGGGGAGAGACCCAGTACTTC.

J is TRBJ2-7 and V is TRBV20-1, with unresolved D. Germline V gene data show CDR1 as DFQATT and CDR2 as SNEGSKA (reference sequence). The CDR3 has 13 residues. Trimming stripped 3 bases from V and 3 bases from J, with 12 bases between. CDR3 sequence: CSASPDSHYEQYF. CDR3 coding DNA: TGCAGTGCTAGCCCCGATAGCCACTACGAGCAGTACTTC.

In DNA form, the CDR3 reads TGCAGTGCTAGCTCAACCGAGACAGGGAGGGGACCGATGCAGTACTTC. Amino acids: CSASSTETGRGPMQYF. J is TRBJ2-5 and V is TRBV20-1; D could derive from TRBD1 or TRBD2 (7 bases each). V was pared by 3 bases and J by 11 bases, with 28 bases between. This CDR3 contains 16 residues. Germline CDR1 DFQATT, CDR2 SNEGSKA (reference sequence).

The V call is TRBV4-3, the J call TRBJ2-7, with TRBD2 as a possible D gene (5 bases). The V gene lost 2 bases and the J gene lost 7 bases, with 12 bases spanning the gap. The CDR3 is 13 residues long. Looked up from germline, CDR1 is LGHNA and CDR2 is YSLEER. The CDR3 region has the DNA TGCGCCAGCAGCCAAAGAGGGTTGGGTGAGCAGTACTTC. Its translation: CASSQRGLGEQYF.